This TCR beta chain was sequenced for a study of blood T cell repertoires in COVID-19. About the research overall: Samples of COVID-19 (acute and convalescent) were obtained from the United States, Italy and Spain.

In the original analysis: Researchers report that nucleated cell counts were estimated from reference gene primer amplification. Profiling relied on immunoSEQ multiplex PCR, and the TCRdb table lists in-frame clones only, not all of them. The D gene and trimming were derived from the DNA, and the V and J assignments and clone size from that table. The sample lists 83,000 or so clones, roughly 78% occurring once. The CDR3 has 15 amino acids. The V segment lost 2 bases and the J segment 4 bases; nucleotides outside the gene matches: 3. Germline loops: CDR1 SGHRS, CDR2 YFSETQ. V usage is TRBV5-1 and J usage is TRBJ2-3; 11 bases fit TRBD1. Material: peripheral blood. This sequence was found in a human donor in a cohort sampled during active COVID-19. CDR3: CASSFRTGGSDTQYF. The CDR3 nucleotides are TGCGCCAGCAGCTTCAGGACAGGGGGCTCAGATACGCAGTATTTT.